This TCR beta chain was captured in a study of cytomegalovirus exposure and HLA in healthy donors (dated by TCRdb to about 2017). For context, the study as a whole: An earlier analysis of some 620 of the donors reported approximately 280 Gb of sequence data and roughly 120 million unique TCR beta sequences obtained from around 190 million T cells. The study aimed to test whether signatures of past pathogen exposure could be identified by cataloging public T cell receptors. Using immunosequencing, the study profiled T cell repertoires from some 670 subjects and related those repertoires to cytomegalovirus serostatus. To study patterns of TCR occurrence, a later analysis re-analyzed previously published TCR beta repertoires from 666 donors and added high-resolution HLA genotyping. All discovery cohort repertoires had been generated on a single sequencing platform. A later genetic analysis took genome-wide SNP genotypes for about three fifths of the roughly 700 donors and used that subset as a discovery cohort. In the later analysis, no new phenotypic data were used to find candidate immune exposures; instead, reliance was placed on TCR beta sequences and their occurrence across donors. The number of typed donors differed by locus: roughly 620-640 for A, B, C, DRB1 and DQB1; 500 to 550 for DQA1; approximately 610 for DPA1; and around 490 for DPB1. In an earlier analysis of around 540 of the donors, high-throughput TCR beta sequencing was used to judge whether each TCR beta V gene segment behaved as functional or pseudogenic. About 330 gigabases of sequencing data and tens of millions of unique TCR sequences made up an early release that covered 500 to 700 HLA-typed donors. Both class I and class II loci were covered by HLA typing, at four-digit resolution. Donor age, sex, ethnicity and CMV serostatus were compiled alongside the repertoire data. Roughly 5 DR-DQ haplotypes were handled as single units for association and clustering because linkage in the cohort was strong. The genetic ancestry cluster associated with self-reported Caucasian donors included 70% to 85% of the roughly 400 genotyped donors. The study combined high-throughput TCR immunosequencing, statistical association of individual TCRs with disease status, and machine learning to predict cytomegalovirus infection status. A separate validation cohort of about 110 different subjects was used in addition to the roughly 620-subject first cohort. Among roughly 370 genotyped donors of the cohort, an average of 235,054 unique TCR beta nucleotide sequences were sequenced per donor, roughly a sixth of them non-productive. Overall study results and their limits: Strong co-occurrence of HLA alleles, especially DR and DQ, made assigning TCR associations to individual alleles difficult. Most TCR sequences were observed very rarely across donors, whereas some public TCRs were present in many individuals. A further reported finding was that TCR beta sequences accurately predicted the HLA-A and HLA-B alleles for most subjects in the first cohort. According to a later analysis, TCR association rates differed among HLA loci, with DRB1 alleles showing the most associated TCRs and HLA-C alleles showing the fewest. Most CMV-associated TCR beta chains appeared to be HLA-restricted in a later analysis, and the HLA associations seemed to be driven largely by CMV exposure. In a later analysis, over 15,000 TCR beta sequences were associated with specific HLA alleles at a false discovery rate of 0.05. Presence/absence analyses assumed roughly uniform sequencing depth across donors, an assumption that may not hold. In a later analysis, HLA-associated TCR beta chains showed more clonal expansion and lower generation probabilities than non-associated chains that were equally common. A cluster of highly shared sequence variants was judged likely to represent a technical artifact of the sequencing pipeline. Compared with the roughly 720-donor mean, donors in an Asian-associated ancestry cluster had fewer N-insertions in productive TCRs, according to a later genetic analysis. Because the 87-base-pair reads could not distinguish some IMGT-functional V segments, including TRBV6-2 and TRBV6-3, those segments were excluded. The authors suggested that the approach could potentially be extended to other disease states and immunological phenotypes. In vitro tests confirmed that a few of the cytomegalovirus-associated TCR beta chains recognize cytomegalovirus antigens. Linkage disequilibrium might explain the correlated functional status among segregating V segments, but an unknown experimental factor could not be ruled out. A total of roughly 160 TCR beta chains were listed by the study as associated with cytomegalovirus. V-gene and J-gene trimming of TCR beta chains was associated with a missense DCLRE1C variant in a later genetic analysis, and the association was replicated in an independent cohort. In a later analysis, several top co-occurrence clusters were reported to appear linked to parvovirus B19, influenza, CMV and Epstein-Barr virus. HLA typing was unavailable for some donors at each locus, so association tests used only the typed subset. For the cohort, immune exposure information was limited to CMV serostatus. The classifier was reported to diagnose cytomegalovirus status with high specificity and sensitivity in both the original cohort and the validation cohort. In this cohort, only TCR beta chains were sequenced, and detectable features were limited by the absence of alpha or paired-chain data. The earlier analysis of about 600 of the donors excluded around 17 rarely observed V segments, including chromosome 9 orphons, because counts were too low. In an earlier analysis of around 500 of the donors, most TCR beta V segments appeared in productive rearrangements about 87% or about 30% of the time, broadly matching IMGT annotations.

Library prep was done by the immunoSEQ multiplex PCR assay. A mixture of 60 forward primers for TCR Vbeta segments and 13 reverse primers for TCR Jbeta segments was used in the multiplex PCR. The CDR3 region of rearranged TCR beta genes was amplified from genomic DNA by a multiplex PCR assay. The Illumina HiSeq System was used to sequence the amplified TCR beta libraries as 87-base-pair reads. In the paper's pipeline: A later analysis tallied about 77 million unique TCR beta chains across the 640 or so repertoires, and some 12 million of those chains were shared by two or more donors. A nearest-neighbor algorithm error-corrected the raw reads and collapsed the reads into unique sequences, merging closely related sequences to remove PCR and sequencing errors. To assign V, D and J gene segments, CDR3 sequences were aligned to IMGT reference sequences. Each retained sequence needed at least a six-nucleotide match to both a V gene segment and a J gene segment. Rearrangements were classified as productive when the CDR3 lacked stop codons and remained in frame with V and J, and all other rearrangements were classified as non-productive. CDR3 was defined according to IMGT convention as the region running from the second conserved V-encoded cysteine to the conserved J-encoded phenylalanine. In an earlier analysis of roughly 580 of the donors, sequences lacking an unambiguous match to a single V gene segment were excluded. In an earlier analysis of 500 to 750 of the donors, V segments were called functional above 56.7% productive rearrangements and were called segregating when the between-donor standard deviation exceeded 5%. To diagnose cytomegalovirus status from the catalog of TCR beta chain sequences, a statistical classification framework was built. V and J gene assignment, in a later analysis, came from comparing TCR nucleotide sequences with IMGT/GENE-DB human TR gene sequences. A later analysis assigned CDR3 sequences and most-parsimonious VDJ recombination scenarios with the TCRdist pipeline. In a later analysis, each TCR beta chain was defined by its CDR3 amino acid sequence together with its V-gene family, and reads without a unique V-gene family were excluded. A later analysis removed roughly 590 highly shared, low-generation-probability nucleotide sequences to deal with suspected cross-contamination and a sequencing artifact. In a later analysis, a clonal expansion index was calculated for each public chain from normalized within-repertoire ranks of inferred template counts. A later analysis computed generation probabilities with a VDJ recombination model fitted to out-of-frame rearrangements, and checked the results against IGoR. In a later analysis, hypergeometric tests were used to score TCR-TCR, TCR-HLA and TCR-CMV co-occurrence, with a repertoire-size bias correction applied to TCR pairs. In a later analysis, false discovery rates were estimated by permuting HLA or CMV assignments 20 times. In a later analysis, co-occurring TCRs were grouped using DBSCAN, with TCRdist sequence similarity added in when clustering inside HLA-allele-positive subsets. Co-occurrence clustering excluded repertoires with fewer than 30,000 or more than 120,000 public chains, plus five with anomalous nucleotide sharing. TCRdb's version of the immuneACCESS table is confined to in-frame rearrangements and falls short of the full clone set. An unresolved V gene accounts for under half of the shortfall where checked; the remainder is of unknown origin. V, J and clone size were drawn from that table, and D and trimming were deduced from the DNA. This sample comprises approximately 180,000 clones, more than 75% of them detected only once. The top ten constitute approximately 0.23% of the sample.

CDR1 and CDR2 are drawn from the germline V gene (reference sequence): WNHNN, SYGVQD. The CDR3, cysteine through phenylalanine, is 18 amino acids long. The kept DNA is CDR3 alone, 54 bases in frame from the first base. After removal of 3 bases from V and 5 bases from J, the junction retains 14 bases not matched to a gene. Concerning this clone itself: Its cognate antigen has yet to be identified. No quality values exist for individual bases; no much larger clone is one base distant.

In total, around 600 healthy bone marrow donors made up the cohort. All cohort members were sampled while nominally healthy, although unrecorded immune exposures were likely present. The donor tested CMV seronegative, placing the donor among the roughly 350 seronegative members of the cohort. A peripheral blood sample was collected from each donor, and TCR beta sequencing was performed on peripheral blood mononuclear cells. Genomic DNA extraction from the blood cell samples was performed with the Qiagen DNeasy Blood Extraction Kit. The TCR sequence derives from a girl in the first two years of life in good health and CMV-seronegative. The sequence links TRBV10-1 to TRBJ2-2, and 8 junction bases match TRBD1. The sequenced sample consisted of PBMCs. The bases read TGCGCCAGCAGTGATCAGGGGCAGGGGGCCCCATTGACCGGGGAGCTGTTTTTT. Its translation is CASSDQGQGAPLTGELFF.